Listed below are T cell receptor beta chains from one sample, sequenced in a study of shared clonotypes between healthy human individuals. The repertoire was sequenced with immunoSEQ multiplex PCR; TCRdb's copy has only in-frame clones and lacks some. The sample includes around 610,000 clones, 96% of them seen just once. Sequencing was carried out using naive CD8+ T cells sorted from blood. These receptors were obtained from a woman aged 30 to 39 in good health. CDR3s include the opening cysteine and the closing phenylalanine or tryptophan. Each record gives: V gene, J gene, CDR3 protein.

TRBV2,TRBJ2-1,CASSGLAGDHEQFF
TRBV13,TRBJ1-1,CASSQTGQGITEAFF
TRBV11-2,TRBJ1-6,CASSLDVSRTGTSPLHF
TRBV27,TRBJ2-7,CASSIGTGGGYEQYF
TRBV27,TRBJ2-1,CASSLGTSGRNEQFF
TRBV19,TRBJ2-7,CASSVGLAYEQYF
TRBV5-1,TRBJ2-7,CASSLGLAGAGSYEQYF
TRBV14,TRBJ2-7,CASSFWTGPYEQYF
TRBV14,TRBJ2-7,CASSQGTGGTYEQYF
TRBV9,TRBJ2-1,CASSALGGLSYNEQFF
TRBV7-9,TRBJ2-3,CASSFPSGGLAEDTQYF
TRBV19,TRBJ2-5,CASSILTGGEETQYF
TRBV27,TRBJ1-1,CASSSRLAFF
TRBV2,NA,CASSVFTSDYEQYF
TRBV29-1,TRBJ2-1,CSVEGTGTYNEQFF
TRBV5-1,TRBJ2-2,CASSLAFGELFF
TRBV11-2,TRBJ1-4,CASSLQGYSGKLFF
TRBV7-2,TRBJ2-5,CASREGEWLRGLEETQYF
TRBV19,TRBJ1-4,CASSPRGDRRVEKLFF
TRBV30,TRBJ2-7,CAWFRLGTGDGEQYF
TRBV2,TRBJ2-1,CASSGGQTDSYNEQFF
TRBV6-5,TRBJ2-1,CASSYLAEGSNEQFF
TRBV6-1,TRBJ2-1,CASTSGLAGANEQFF
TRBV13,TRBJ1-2,CASSPRQGSLRGYTF
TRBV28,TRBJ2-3,CASSFEEDTQYF
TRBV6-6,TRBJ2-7,CASSYTSETSSYEQYF
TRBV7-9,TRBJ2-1,CASSLWEGPDNEQFF
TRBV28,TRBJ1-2,CASSLVGGDYGYTF
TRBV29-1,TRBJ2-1,CSVGGTYYEQFF
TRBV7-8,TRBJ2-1,CASSIPAYEQFF
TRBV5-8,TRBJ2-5,CASSPSGRGETQYF